A selection of T cell receptor beta chains follows, all from one sample in a study of T cell therapy after organ transplantation. These receptors' targets are unknown. The protocol was immunoSEQ multiplex PCR, while the TCRdb copy is restricted to in-frame clones and leaves out a portion. The table lists just under 20,000 clones, around 80% of them singletons. The specimen was CD8+ T cells from blood, collected after autologous CMV-specific T cell therapy. The receptors come from a human patient who had received a solid organ transplant and had CMV disease. Some T cells could come from the graft donor. Both conserved end residues are part of each CDR3. The D gene is left open where the match is weak. Where a row states a size, it is once, few, many or the class of an expanded clone; other rows omit it.

TRBV19	-	TRBJ1-4	15	-	CASSIGLRANEKLFF	TGTGCCAGTAGTATAGGCCTTCGCGCTAATGAAAAACTGTTTTTT
TRBV10-3	few	TRBJ1-3	17	TRBD1	CAISETIQGAGENTIYF	TGTGCCATCAGTGAGACGATACAGGGGGCCGGGGAAAACACCATATATTTT
TRBV6-1	-	TRBJ1-1	14	-	CASSVGGGPTEAFF	TGTGCCAGCAGTGTCGGAGGGGGACCCACTGAAGCTTTCTTT
TRBV27	-	TRBJ2-7	16	TRBD1	CASSAKGQGGPYEQYF	TGTGCCAGCAGTGCTAAGGGACAGGGGGGCCCCTACGAGCAGTACTTC
TRBV30	-	TRBJ1-2	12	-	CAWSDTVDGYTF	TGTGCCTGGAGTGACACAGTCGATGGCTACACCTTC
TRBV6-5	-	TRBJ2-1	15	-	CASSSSGTAYNEQFF	TGTGCCAGCAGTTCTTCCGGGACTGCCTACAATGAGCAGTTCTTC
TRBV25-1	medium-sized	TRBJ1-1	14	-	CASSEQGRDTEAFF	TGTGCCAGCAGTGAACAGGGAAGGGACACTGAAGCTTTCTTT
TRBV5-8	-	TRBJ1-2	15	TRBD1	CASSFFLGQGYGYTF	TGTGCCAGCAGCTTTTTTTTGGGACAGGGCTATGGCTACACCTTC
TRBV5-4	-	TRBJ1-3	14	-	CASSLAGSGNTIYF	TGTGCCAGCAGCTTGGCCGGGAGTGGAAACACCATATATTTT
TRBV15	-	TRBJ1-1	14	-	CATSRERENTEAFF	TGTGCCACCAGCAGAGAGAGAGAGAACACTGAAGCTTTCTTT
TRBV5-1	-	TRBJ2-1	13	-	CASRKGRTDEQFF	TGCGCCAGCAGGAAGGGTAGGACCGATGAGCAGTTCTTC
TRBV13	-	TRBJ2-2	16	-	CASSNSWGDTTGELFF	TGTGCCAGCTCCAATTCGTGGGGGGACACTACCGGGGAGCTGTTTTTT
TRBV4-3	-	TRBJ1-2	14	-	CASSPTGHRYGYTF	TGCGCCAGCAGCCCCACGGGGCACCGCTATGGCTACACCTTC
TRBV19	-	TRBJ1-5	15	-	CASSIGLTGNQPQHF	TGTGCCAGTAGTATAGGACTCACGGGCAATCAGCCCCAGCATTTT
TRBV29-1	few	TRBJ1-2	12	-	CSVPGAGYGYTF	TGCAGCGTTCCCGGGGCGGGCTATGGCTACACCTTC
TRBV5-6	-	TRBJ1-5	16	-	CASSLGGGFSNQPQHF	TGTGCCAGCAGCTTGGGGGGTGGATTCAGCAATCAGCCCCAGCATTTT
TRBV16	-	TRBJ1-1	14	-	CASSHLSGVTEAFF	TGTGCCAGCAGCCATCTATCAGGGGTCACTGAAGCTTTCTTT
TRBV10-2	few	TRBJ1-1	13	-	CASRFAVNTEAFF	TGCGCCAGCAGGTTTGCTGTGAACACTGAAGCTTTCTTT
TRBV4-1	-	TRBJ2-1	14	-	CASSPRDNGNEQFF	TGCGCCAGCAGCCCCCGCGACAATGGAAATGAGCAGTTCTTC
TRBV7-6	few	TRBJ1-5	14	-	CASSPDIFNQPQHF	TGTGCCAGCAGCCCGGACATCTTCAATCAGCCCCAGCATTTT
TRBV27	-	TRBJ2-7	13	-	CASSLQGSYEQYF	TGTGCCAGCAGTTTACAGGGGTCCTACGAGCAGTACTTC
TRBV27	-	TRBJ1-5	16	-	CARGPRGGRGNQPQHF	TGTGCCAGGGGACCTAGGGGAGGTAGGGGCAATCAGCCCCAGCATTTT
TRBV2	once	TRBJ2-2	16	-	CASRELGGQGTGELFF	TGTGCCAGCAGGGAACTTGGGGGGCAGGGCACCGGGGAGCTGTTTTTT
TRBV13	-	TRBJ2-7	16	TRBD1	CASSLVGQGDSYEQYF	TGTGCCAGCAGCTTAGTCGGCCAGGGGGACTCCTACGAGCAGTACTTC
TRBV7-2	-	TRBJ2-1	15	TRBD1	CASSSTGEFHNEQFF	TGTGCCAGCAGCTCGACAGGGGAGTTCCACAATGAGCAGTTCTTC
TRBV27	-	TRBJ2-2	14	-	CASRNGQGIGELFF	TGTGCCAGCAGGAACGGTCAGGGCATCGGGGAGCTGTTTTTT
TRBV27	-	TRBJ1-6	15	-	CATRVLGKDNSPLHF	TGTGCCACCAGGGTCTTAGGGAAAGATAATTCACCCCTCCACTTT
TRBV7-9	-	TRBJ2-3	16	TRBD2	CASSRRAGGRTDTQYF	TGTGCCAGCAGCCGCCGGGCGGGGGGACGCACAGATACGCAGTATTTT
TRBV9	-	TRBJ2-7	12	-	CASSPTIDEQYF	TGTGCCAGCAGCCCCACTATTGATGAGCAGTACTTC
TRBV18	-	TRBJ2-7	10	TRBD1	CASSNRGRYF	TGTGCCAGCTCAAACAGGGGTAGGTACTTC
TRBV10-2	few	TRBJ2-2	20	TRBD2	CASRHRLAGGYEVGTGELFF	TGCGCCAGCAGACACAGACTAGCGGGAGGGTACGAGGTGGGGACCGGGGAGCTGTTTTTT
TRBV5-6	-	TRBJ1-1	12	-	CASSLRRTEAFF	TGTGCCAGCAGCTTGAGACGGACAGAAGCTTTCTTT
TRBV6-1	-	TRBJ2-7	15	-	CASSEFQARSYEQYF	TGTGCCAGCAGTGAATTCCAGGCTCGCTCCTACGAGCAGTACTTC
TRBV11-2	-	TRBJ2-3	13	-	CASSYITQGAQYF	TGTGCCAGCAGTTACATAACACAGGGAGCGCAGTATTTT
TRBV2	-	TRBJ2-6	18	TRBD1	CASSLTGGLSSGANVLTF	TGTGCCAGCAGTTTAACAGGGGGCCTATCCTCTGGGGCCAACGTCCTGACTTTC
TRBV5-1	-	TRBJ1-2	15	-	CASSLRQDVNYGYTF	TGCGCCAGCAGCTTGAGGCAGGACGTAAACTATGGCTACACCTTC
TRBV5-1	-	TRBJ1-1	15	-	CASSLGRTLSLEAFF	TGCGCCAGCAGCTTGGGAAGGACACTGTCTTTAGAAGCTTTCTTT
TRBV6-5	-	TRBJ1-6	14	-	CASSYANRNSPLHF	TGTGCCAGCAGTTACGCCAACAGAAATTCACCCCTCCACTTT
TRBV5-4	-	TRBJ2-7	13	-	CASSLVGDYEQYF	TGTGCCAGCAGCTTGGTGGGGGATTACGAGCAGTACTTC
TRBV11-2	-	TRBJ2-4	17	-	CASSSKALLLAKNIQYF	TGTGCCAGCAGCTCAAAAGCTCTTTTACTAGCCAAAAACATTCAGTACTTC
TRBV14	-	TRBJ2-3	18	TRBD2	CASSQALGSGRASDTQYF	TGTGCCAGCAGCCAAGCTCTAGGAAGCGGGAGGGCATCAGATACGCAGTATTTT
TRBV10-3	once	TRBJ2-1	14	TRBD2	CAIRTSGRVDEQFF	TGTGCCATCAGGACTAGCGGGAGAGTCGATGAGCAGTTCTTC
TRBV27	-	TRBJ1-2	14	TRBD1	CASSFRGLGYGYTF	TGTGCCAGCAGTTTCAGGGGGCTGGGGTATGGCTACACCTTC
TRBV7-9	-	TRBJ1-5	14	-	CASSLDSSNQPQHF	TGTGCCAGCAGCTTGGACAGTAGCAATCAGCCCCAGCATTTT
TRBV15	few	TRBJ2-7	15	-	CATSSGVGLTYEQYF	TGTGCCACCAGCAGTGGAGTGGGGCTAACCTACGAGCAGTACTTC
TRBV2	-	TRBJ1-4	16	TRBD1	CASYKNLGTGDEKLFF	TGTGCCAGCTACAAAAACCTCGGGACAGGGGATGAAAAACTGTTTTTT
TRBV2	-	TRBJ2-5	12	TRBD2	CASIREGETQYF	TGTGCCAGCATCCGGGAGGGGGAGACCCAGTACTTC
TRBV5-1	-	TRBJ2-5	16	-	CASSLGRGGGQETQYF	TGCGCCAGCAGCTTGGGCCGAGGGGGAGGACAAGAGACCCAGTACTTC
TRBV29-1	-	TRBJ2-5	13	-	CSVEYRNQETQYF	TGCAGCGTTGAATACAGGAATCAAGAGACCCAGTACTTC
TRBV29-1	-	TRBJ2-1	17	TRBD1	CSVEDTGTDNSYNEQFF	TGCAGCGTTGAAGACACCGGGACAGACAACTCCTACAATGAGCAGTTCTTC
TRBV15	-	TRBJ1-6	15	-	CATSRDSRSDSPLHF	TGTGCCACCAGCAGAGATTCACGGTCTGATTCACCCCTCCACTTT
TRBV29-1	-	TRBJ2-2	20	-	CSVRGEVGPQYSTNTGELFF	TGCAGCGTTCGGGGAGAGGTGGGCCCTCAGTACTCTACGAACACCGGGGAGCTGTTTTTT
TRBV5-1	few	TRBJ1-6	15	-	CASSLRDTRNSPLHF	TGCGCCAGCAGCCTGAGGGACACACGGAATTCACCCCTCCACTTT
TRBV9	-	TRBJ2-3	13	-	CASGYPSTDTQYF	TGTGCCAGCGGGTACCCTAGCACAGATACGCAGTATTTT
TRBV6-5	once	TRBJ1-1	11	-	CASSYATEAFF	TGTGCCAGCAGTTACGCGACTGAAGCTTTCTTT
TRBV12-5	once	TRBJ2-7	15	TRBD1	CASGPDRARVYEQYF	TGTGCTAGTGGCCCGGACAGGGCGAGGGTCTACGAGCAGTACTTC
TRBV6-5	-	TRBJ2-1	16	-	CASSYSVGPSYNEQFF	TGTGCCAGCAGTTACTCGGTGGGCCCCTCCTACAATGAGCAGTTCTTC
TRBV6-5	-	TRBJ1-2	16	-	CASSYLGGPPNYGYTF	TGTGCCAGCAGTTATTTGGGAGGGCCCCCTAACTATGGCTACACCTTC